Each of the 7 T cell receptor beta chains below was sequenced from the same sample in a study of regulatory T cells in long-lasting Graves disease. Time point described: newly diagnosed GD, antithyroid drugs for less than 3 months. The TCR library was made from RNA that had been extracted from PBMCs in TRIzol. Relying on iRepertoire HTBI primers and Arm-PCR of CDR3 regions, the team built TCR beta libraries. TCRdb redid the calling of the multiplex PCR reads with MiXCR, one entry per CDR3 protein. The sample has over 350,000 distinct CDR3 sequences; approximately 16% are singletons. The same data also contributed to another study, on T cells in Graves' hyperthyroidism and ophthalmopathy.

Sequenced here: peripheral blood mononuclear cells (PBMCs), sampled at new diagnosis, from a patient treated with antithyroid drugs. The source is a woman in her thirties or forties with Graves disease.

This clonotype was found a few times. The chain carries TRBV11-2 and TRBJ2-1; TRBD2 matches 9 bases. The CDR3 totals 14 residues. The germline CDR1 and CDR2 sequences are SGHAT and FQNNGV. V lost 0 bases and J lost 11; bases outside the gene matches: 5. The CDR3, as DNA: TGTGCCAGCAGCTTAGATCGGGCTAGCGGGAAGCAGTTCTTC. Its protein product is CASSLDRASGKQFF.

Of note for this clonotype: Its ends do not fully match the called genes, so a read error is possible. The chain is built from TRBV12-3 or TRBV12-4 and TRBJ2-3; unclear D gene. The CDR3 sequence is 14 residues long. The CDR3 DNA reads as TGTACCAGCAGCCCAGTGGATCGGACAGATACGCAGTATTTT. Its translation: CTSSPVDRTDTQYF.

The CDR3: CASSVTGAPLAYGYTF. The CDR3, as DNA: TGTGCCAGCAGCGTTACGGGGGCCCCTCTGGCCTATGGCTACACCTTC. V gene TRBV9 combines with J gene TRBJ1-2, with D possibly being TRBD1 (6 bases). Deletions cut 2 bases from V and 4 bases from J, with 18 bases between. Germline CDR1 is SGDLS and CDR2 is YYNGEE. The CDR3 loop spans 16 amino acids.

Notes on this clonotype: This may come from a read error, since a much larger clone is one base off. The V call is TRBV20-1, the J call TRBJ2-1; no firm D call. The CDR3 length is 11 residues. Per germline, CDR1 DFQATT and CDR2 SNEGSKA (reference sequence). V was shortened by 5 bases and J by 5 bases, with 7 bases between the two germline ends. The CDR3 is CSAGLNNEQFF. Written as DNA, the CDR3 is TGCAGTGCTGGTCTGAACAATGAGCAGTTCTTC.

The sample holds many counts of this clonotype. The chain joins TRBV28 to TRBJ2-5, with 9 bases that match TRBD2. V shed 10 bases and J 5 bases; nucleotides not matched to a gene: 11. The CDR3 length is 14 residues. The V gene's germline CDR1 is MDHEN and CDR2 SYDVKM. DNA of the CDR3: TGTGCCACGGGCTATAGCGGGAGAGGGGAGACCCAGTACTTC. This gives the protein CATGYSGRGETQYF. Full variable domain (remainder filled in from reference TRBV28 and TRBJ2-5): DVKVTQSSRYLVKRTGEKVFLECVQDMDHENMFWYRQDPGLGLRLIYFSYDVKMKEKGDIPEGYSVSREKKERFSLILESASTNQTSMYLCATGYSGRGETQYFGPGTRLLVL.

This clonotype was found a few times. The chain recombines TRBV6-5 with TRBJ2-1; the D gene is possibly TRBD1 (6 bases). Germline values: CDR1 MNHEY, CDR2 SVGAGI. CDR3 length: 16 residues. Trimming pared 2 bases from V and 6 bases from J, leaving 17 bases between. The CDR3 reads CASSYPPGQVGNEQFF. CDR3 bases: TGTGCCAGCAGTTACCCCCCGGGACAAGTAGGCAATGAGCAGTTCTTC.

The sample holds a few counts of this clonotype. The gene calls are TRBV5-4 and TRBJ2-3; D is unclear. The germline gives CDR1 SGHNT, CDR2 YYREEE (reference sequence). The V and J ends lost 2 bases and 0 bases respectively, with 13 bases between them. CDR3 length equals 16 residues. This chain's CDR3 is CASSFGLSKSTDTQYF. The CDR3 region has the DNA TGTGCCAGCAGCTTTGGGCTTAGTAAAAGCACAGATACGCAGTATTTT.